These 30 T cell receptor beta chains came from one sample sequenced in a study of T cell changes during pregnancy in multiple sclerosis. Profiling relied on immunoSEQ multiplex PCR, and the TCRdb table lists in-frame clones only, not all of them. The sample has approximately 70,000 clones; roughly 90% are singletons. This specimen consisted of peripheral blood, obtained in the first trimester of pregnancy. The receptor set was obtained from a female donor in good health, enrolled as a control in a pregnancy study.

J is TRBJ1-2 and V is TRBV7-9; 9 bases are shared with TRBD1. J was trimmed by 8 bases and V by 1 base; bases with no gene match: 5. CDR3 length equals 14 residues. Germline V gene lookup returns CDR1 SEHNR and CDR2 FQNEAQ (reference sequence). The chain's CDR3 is CASSLGGQGGGYTF. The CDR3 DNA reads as TGTGCCAGCAGCTTAGGGGGACAGGGTGGAGGCTACACCTTC.

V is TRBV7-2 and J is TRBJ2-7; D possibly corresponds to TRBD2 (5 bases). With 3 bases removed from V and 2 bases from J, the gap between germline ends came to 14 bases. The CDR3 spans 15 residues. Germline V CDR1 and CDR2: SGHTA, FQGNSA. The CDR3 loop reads CASSFDGGRAYEQYF. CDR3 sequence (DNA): TGTGCCAGCAGCTTCGACGGAGGTCGGGCCTACGAGCAGTACTTC.

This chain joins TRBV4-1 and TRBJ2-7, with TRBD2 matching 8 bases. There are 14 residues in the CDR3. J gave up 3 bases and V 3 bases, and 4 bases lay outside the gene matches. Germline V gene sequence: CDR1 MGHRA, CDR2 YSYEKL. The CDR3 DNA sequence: TGCGCCAGCAGCCATCCGGGGGGGGGCTACGAGCAGTACTTC. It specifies CASSHPGGGYEQYF.

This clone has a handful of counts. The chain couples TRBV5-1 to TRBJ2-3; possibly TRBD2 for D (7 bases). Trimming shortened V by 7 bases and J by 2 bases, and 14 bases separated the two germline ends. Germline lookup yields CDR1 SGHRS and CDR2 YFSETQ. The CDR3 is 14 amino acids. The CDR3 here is CASSPGGYTDTQYF. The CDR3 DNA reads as TGCGCCAGCTCCCCGGGGGGCTACACAGATACGCAGTATTTT. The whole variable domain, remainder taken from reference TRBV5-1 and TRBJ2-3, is KAGVTQTPRYLIKTRGQQVTLSCSPISGHRSVSWYQQTPGQGLQFLFEYFSETQRNKGNFPGRFSGRQFSNSRSEMNVSTLELGDSALYLCASSPGGYTDTQYFGPGTRLTVL.

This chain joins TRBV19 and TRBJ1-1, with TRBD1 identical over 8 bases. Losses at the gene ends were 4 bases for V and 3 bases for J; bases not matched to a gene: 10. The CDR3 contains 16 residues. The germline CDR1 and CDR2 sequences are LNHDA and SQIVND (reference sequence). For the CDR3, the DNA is TGTGCCAGTAGTACCAATCCGGACAGGGCACACACTGAAGCTTTCTTT. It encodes CASSTNPDRAHTEAFF.

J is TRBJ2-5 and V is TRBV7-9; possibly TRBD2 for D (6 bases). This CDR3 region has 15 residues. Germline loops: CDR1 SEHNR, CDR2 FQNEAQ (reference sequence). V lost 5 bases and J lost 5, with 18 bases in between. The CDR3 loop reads CASSARLDVWETQYF. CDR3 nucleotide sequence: TGTGCCAGCAGCGCCAGACTAGATGTGTGGGAGACCCAGTACTTC. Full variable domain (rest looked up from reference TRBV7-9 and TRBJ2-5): DTGVSQNPRHKITKRGQNVTFRCDPISEHNRLYWYRQTLGQGPEFLTYFQNEAQLEKSRLLSDRFSAERPKGSFSTLEIQRTEQGDSAMYLCASSARLDVWETQYFGPGTRLLVL.

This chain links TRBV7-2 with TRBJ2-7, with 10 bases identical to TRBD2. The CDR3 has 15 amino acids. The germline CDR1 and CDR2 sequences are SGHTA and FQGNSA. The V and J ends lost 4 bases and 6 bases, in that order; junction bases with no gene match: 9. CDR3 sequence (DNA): TGTGCCAGCAGCTGGGAGGCTAGCGGGGGTGGCGAGCAGTACTTC. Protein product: CASSWEASGGGEQYF.

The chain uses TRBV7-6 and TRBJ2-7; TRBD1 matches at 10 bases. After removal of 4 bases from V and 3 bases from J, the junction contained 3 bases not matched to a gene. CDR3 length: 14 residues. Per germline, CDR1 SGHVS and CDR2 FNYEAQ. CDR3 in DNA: TGTGCCAGCAGCTACGGACAGGGGGTCTACGAGCAGTACTTC. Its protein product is CASSYGQGVYEQYF. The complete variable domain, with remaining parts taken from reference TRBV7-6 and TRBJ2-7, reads GAGVSQSPRYKVTKRGQDVALRCDPISGHVSLYWYRQALGQGPEFLTYFNYEAQQDKSGLPNDRFSAERPEGSISTLTIQRTEQRDSAMYRCASSYGQGVYEQYFGPGTRLTVT.

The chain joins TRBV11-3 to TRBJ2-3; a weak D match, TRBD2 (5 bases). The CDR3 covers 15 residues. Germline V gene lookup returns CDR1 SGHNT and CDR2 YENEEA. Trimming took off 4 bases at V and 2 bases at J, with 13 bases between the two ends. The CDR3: CASSSRRGFTDTQYF. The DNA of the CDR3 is TGTGCCAGCAGCTCAAGAAGAGGGTTCACAGATACGCAGTATTTT. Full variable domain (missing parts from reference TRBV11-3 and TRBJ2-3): EAGVVQSPRYKIIEKKQPVAFWCNPISGHNTLYWYLQNLGQGPELLIRYENEEAVDDSQLPKDRFSAERLKGVDSTLKIQPAELGDSAVYLCASSSRRGFTDTQYFGPGTRLTVL.

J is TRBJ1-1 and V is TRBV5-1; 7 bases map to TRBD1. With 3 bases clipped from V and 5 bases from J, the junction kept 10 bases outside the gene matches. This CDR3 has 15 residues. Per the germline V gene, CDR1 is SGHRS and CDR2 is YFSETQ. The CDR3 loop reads CASSSPTGKGTEAFF. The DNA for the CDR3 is TGCGCCAGCAGCTCCCCGACAGGGAAAGGAACTGAAGCTTTCTTT.

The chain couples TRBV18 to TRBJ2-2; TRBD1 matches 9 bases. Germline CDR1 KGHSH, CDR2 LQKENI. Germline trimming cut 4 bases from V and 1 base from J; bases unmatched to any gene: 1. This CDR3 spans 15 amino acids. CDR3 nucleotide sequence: TGTGCCAGCTCACGGGGACAGGGGAACACCGGGGAGCTGTTTTTT. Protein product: CASSRGQGNTGELFF.

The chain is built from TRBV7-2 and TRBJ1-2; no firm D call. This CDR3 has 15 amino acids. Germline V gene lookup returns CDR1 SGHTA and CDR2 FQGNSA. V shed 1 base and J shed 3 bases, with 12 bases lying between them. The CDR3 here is CASSLDRGVYYGYTF. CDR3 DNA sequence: TGTGCCAGCAGCTTAGATCGGGGTGTGTACTATGGCTACACCTTC.

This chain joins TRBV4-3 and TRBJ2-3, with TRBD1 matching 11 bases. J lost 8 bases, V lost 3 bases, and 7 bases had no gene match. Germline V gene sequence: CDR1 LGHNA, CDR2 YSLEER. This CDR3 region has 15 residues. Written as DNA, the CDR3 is TGCGCCAGCAGCCATCCGGGACAGGGGGTACCTACGCAGTATTTT. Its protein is CASSHPGQGVPTQYF.

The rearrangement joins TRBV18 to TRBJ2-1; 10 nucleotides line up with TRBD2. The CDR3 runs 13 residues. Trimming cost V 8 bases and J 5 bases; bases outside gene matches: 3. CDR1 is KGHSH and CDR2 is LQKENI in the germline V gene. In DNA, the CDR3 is TGTGCCAGCGGACTAGCGGTCAACAATGAGCAGTTCTTC. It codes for CASGLAVNNEQFF.

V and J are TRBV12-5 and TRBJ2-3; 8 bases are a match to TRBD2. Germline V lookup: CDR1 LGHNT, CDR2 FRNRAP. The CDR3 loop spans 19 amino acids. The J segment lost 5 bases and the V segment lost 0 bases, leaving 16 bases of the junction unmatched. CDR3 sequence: CASGLVPPREGLALDTQYF. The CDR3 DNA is TGTGCTAGTGGTTTGGTACCTCCCCGGGAGGGCCTAGCTTTAGATACGCAGTATTTT.

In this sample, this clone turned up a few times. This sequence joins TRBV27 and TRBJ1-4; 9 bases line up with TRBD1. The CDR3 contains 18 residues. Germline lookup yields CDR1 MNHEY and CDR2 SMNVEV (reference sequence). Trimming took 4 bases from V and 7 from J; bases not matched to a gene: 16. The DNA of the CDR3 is TGTGCCAGCAGTTCCGGGACAGGGAGGGCTATAGCTAGTGAAAAACTGTTTTTT. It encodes CASSSGTGRAIASEKLFF.

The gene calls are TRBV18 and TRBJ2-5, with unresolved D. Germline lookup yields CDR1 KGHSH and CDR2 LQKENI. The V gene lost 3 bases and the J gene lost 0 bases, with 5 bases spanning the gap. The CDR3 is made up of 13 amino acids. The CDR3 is CASSPNDQETQYF. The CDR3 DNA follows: TGTGCCAGCTCACCTAATGACCAAGAGACCCAGTACTTC.

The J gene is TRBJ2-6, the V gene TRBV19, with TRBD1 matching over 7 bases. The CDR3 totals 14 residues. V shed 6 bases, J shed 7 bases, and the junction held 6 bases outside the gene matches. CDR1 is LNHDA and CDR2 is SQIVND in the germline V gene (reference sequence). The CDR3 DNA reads TGTGCCAGTAGAACCGACAGGGCTGCCAACGTCCTGACTTTC. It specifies CASRTDRAANVLTF.

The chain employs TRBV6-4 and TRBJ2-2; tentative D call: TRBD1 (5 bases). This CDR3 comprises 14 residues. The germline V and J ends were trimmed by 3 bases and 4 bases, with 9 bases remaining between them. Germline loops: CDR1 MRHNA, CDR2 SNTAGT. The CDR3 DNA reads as TGTGCCAGCAGTGATCAGGGTGTCACCGGGGAGCTGTTTTTT. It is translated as CASSDQGVTGELFF.

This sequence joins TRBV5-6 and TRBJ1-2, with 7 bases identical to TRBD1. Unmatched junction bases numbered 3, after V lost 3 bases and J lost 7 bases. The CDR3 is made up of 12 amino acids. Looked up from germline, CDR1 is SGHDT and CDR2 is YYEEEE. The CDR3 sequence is CASSSQGGGYTF. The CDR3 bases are TGTGCCAGCAGCTCCCAGGGGGGTGGCTACACCTTC.

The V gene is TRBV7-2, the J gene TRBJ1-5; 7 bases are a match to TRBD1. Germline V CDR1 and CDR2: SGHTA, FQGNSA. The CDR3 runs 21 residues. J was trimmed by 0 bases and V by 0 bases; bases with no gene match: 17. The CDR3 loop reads CASSLAIGQGVLFNSNQPQHF. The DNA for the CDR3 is TGTGCCAGCAGCTTAGCAATTGGGCAGGGGGTCCTATTTAATAGCAATCAGCCCCAGCATTTT.

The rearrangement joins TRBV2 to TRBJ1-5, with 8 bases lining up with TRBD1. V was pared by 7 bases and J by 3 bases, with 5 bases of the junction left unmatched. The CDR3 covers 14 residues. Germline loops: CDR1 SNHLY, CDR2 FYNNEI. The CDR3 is CASTGTGHNQPQHF. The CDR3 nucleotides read TGTGCCAGCACCGGGACAGGCCACAATCAGCCCCAGCATTTT.

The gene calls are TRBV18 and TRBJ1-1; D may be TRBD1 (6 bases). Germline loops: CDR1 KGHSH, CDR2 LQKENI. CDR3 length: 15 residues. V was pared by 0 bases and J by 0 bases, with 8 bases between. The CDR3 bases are TGTGCCAGCTCACCACCCGCAGGGGTGAACACTGAAGCTTTCTTT. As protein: CASSPPAGVNTEAFF. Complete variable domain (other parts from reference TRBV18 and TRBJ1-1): NAGVMQNPRHLVRRRGQEARLRCSPMKGHSHVYWYRQLPEEGLKFMVYLQKENIIDESGMPKERFSAEFPKEGPSILRIQQVVRGDSAAYFCASSPPAGVNTEAFFGQGTRLTVV.

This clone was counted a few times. The CDR3 sequence: CASSLWGTALNQPQHF. The CDR3 coding sequence is TGTGCCAGCAGTTTATGGGGGACAGCACTCAATCAGCCCCAGCATTTT. The chain carries TRBV28 and TRBJ1-5, with 7 bases that match TRBD1. The CDR3 spans 16 residues. Germline trimming cut 0 bases from V and 3 bases from J; bases unmatched to any gene: 5. Germline V gene data show CDR1 as MDHEN and CDR2 as SYDVKM.

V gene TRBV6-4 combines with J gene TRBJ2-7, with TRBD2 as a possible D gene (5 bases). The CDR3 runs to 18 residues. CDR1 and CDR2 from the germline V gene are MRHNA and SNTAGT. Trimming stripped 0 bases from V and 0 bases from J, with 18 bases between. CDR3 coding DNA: TGTGCCAGCAGTGACTCGGTAAGGGTTAGCGCGAGCTCCTACGAGCAGTACTTC. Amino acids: CASSDSVRVSASSYEQYF.

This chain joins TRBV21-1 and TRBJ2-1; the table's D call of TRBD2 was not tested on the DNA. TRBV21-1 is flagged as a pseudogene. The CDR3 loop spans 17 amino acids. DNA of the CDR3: TGTGCCAGCTCGGGGACCGCCTCCGGGAGCTCCTACAATGAGCAGTTCTTC. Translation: CASSGTASGSSYNEQFF.

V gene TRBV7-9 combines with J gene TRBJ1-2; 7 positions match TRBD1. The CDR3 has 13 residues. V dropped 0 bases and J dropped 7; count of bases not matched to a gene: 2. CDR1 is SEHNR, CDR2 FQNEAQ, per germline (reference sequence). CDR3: CASSLASGGGYTF. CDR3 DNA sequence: TGTGCCAGCAGCTTAGCTTCAGGGGGTGGCTACACCTTC.

The CDR3 DNA reads TGTGCCACCAGCAGGGGCTTTGGGGCGTTGGAGCAGTACTTC. Its translation: CATSRGFGALEQYF. The V call is TRBV15, the J call TRBJ2-7, with a tentative D call TRBD1 (5 bases). Between the trimmed V and J ends, which lost 3 bases and 7 bases, there was a span of 16 bases. Germline loops: CDR1 LNHNV, CDR2 YYDKDF (reference sequence). The CDR3 covers 14 residues.

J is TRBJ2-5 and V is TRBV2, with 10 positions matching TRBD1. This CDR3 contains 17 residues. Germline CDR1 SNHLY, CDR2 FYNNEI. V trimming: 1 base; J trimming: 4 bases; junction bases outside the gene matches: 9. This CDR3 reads CASSEGGRQGASETQYF. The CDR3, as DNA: TGTGCCAGCAGTGAAGGGGGGAGACAGGGGGCCTCAGAGACCCAGTACTTC.

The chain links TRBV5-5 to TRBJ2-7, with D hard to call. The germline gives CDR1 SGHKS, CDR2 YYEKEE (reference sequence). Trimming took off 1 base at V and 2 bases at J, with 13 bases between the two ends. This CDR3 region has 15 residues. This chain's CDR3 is CASSLSPTAAYEQYF. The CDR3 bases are TGTGCCAGCAGCTTGTCCCCTACGGCGGCCTACGAGCAGTACTTC.